This T cell receptor beta chain appears in the sequencing data of a study of blood T cell repertoires in COVID-19. As for the study in general: T cells, B-cell-depleted T cells, or PBMCs provided the cDNA or gDNA that served as material.

One Seattle source followed patients from active infection through their disease course. In the original workflow: Amplification with reference gene primers provided the estimates of nucleated cell counts. The protocol was immunoSEQ multiplex PCR, while the TCRdb copy is restricted to in-frame clones and leaves out a portion. V and J calls and clone size are given by that table; D and trimming were obtained from the DNA. The repertoire holds over 100,000 clones, roughly 86% seen once, with 11% in the top ten. V dropped 4 bases and J dropped 7 bases, with 7 bases sitting between them. This CDR3 has 12 amino acids. Germline-derived CDR1 and CDR2 are MNHEY and SMNVEV (reference sequence).

Input material: peripheral blood. The V and J genes are TRBV27 and TRBJ2-2; D is ambiguous. The TCR comes from a woman between 70 and 85 years old with COVID-19, enrolled during active disease. The CDR3 coding sequence is TGTGCCAGCAGTTCTCTCGTCGGGGAGCTGTTTTTT. This sequence encodes CASSSLVGELFF.